The 22 T cell receptor beta chains below come from one sample, sequenced in a study of CD8+ T cells in alopecia areata. Noted treatment: oral pan-JAK inhibitor, 5-10 mg twice daily. Reverse transcribed after extraction, RNA yielded cDNA as the sequencing template. TCRdb's table, derived via immunoSEQ multiplex PCR, lists solely in-frame clones and lacks some. The sample gives roughly 200,000 clones, 60% of which show up once; over 3% is in the top ten. Sequenced here: CD4+ T cells sorted from blood, sampled at week 4, from a patient treated with tofacitinib. The receptors were sampled from a human donor with alopecia areata.

This clone was detected only once. The chain combines TRBV30 with TRBJ2-6; 9 positions agree with TRBD1. CDR1 GTSNPN and CDR2 SVGIG come from the germline V gene (reference sequence). The CDR3 sequence is 14 residues long. Unmatched junction bases numbered 1, after V lost 5 bases and J lost 2 bases. DNA of the CDR3: TGTGCCTGGGGGACAGGGACTGGGGCCAACGTCCTGACTTTC. Its translation is CAWGTGTGANVLTF.

This chain links TRBV11-2 with TRBJ2-7; tentatively, D is TRBD1 (5 bases). This CDR3 has 14 amino acids. Germline CDR1 and CDR2: SGHAT and FQNNGV. The germline V and J ends were trimmed by 2 bases and 3 bases, with 11 bases remaining between them. CDR3 region: CASSLRQGVYEQYF. As DNA, the CDR3 is TGTGCCAGCAGCTTACGGCAGGGCGTCTACGAGCAGTACTTC.

The chain uses TRBV6-5 and TRBJ1-2, with D uncertain. This CDR3 is 13 amino acids long. The germline CDR1 and CDR2 sequences are MNHEY and SVGAGI. Trimming shortened V by 6 bases and J by 5 bases, and 13 bases separated the two germline ends. The CDR3 here is CASRPGVGYGYTF. CDR3 sequence (DNA): TGTGCCAGCAGGCCCGGTGTGGGGTATGGCTACACCTTC.

The chain is built from TRBV20-1 and TRBJ1-1, with TRBD1 matching over 8 bases. This CDR3 spans 11 amino acids. Germline V gene sequence: CDR1 DFQATT, CDR2 SNEGSKA (reference sequence). Germline trimming cut 4 bases from V and 6 bases from J; bases unmatched to any gene: 1. The CDR3 region is CSAKTGAEAFF. The CDR3 DNA reads as TGCAGTGCTAAGACAGGGGCTGAAGCTTTCTTT.

This chain links TRBV27 with TRBJ2-7, with D possibly being TRBD2 (6 bases). Germline-derived CDR1 and CDR2 are MNHEY and SMNVEV (reference sequence). V lost 5 bases, J lost 3 bases, and 17 bases lay in between. CDR3 length: 15 amino acids. CDR3 DNA: TGTGCCAGCAGTGCGCCGGGACTCGGGATCTACGAGCAGTACTTC. This translates into CASSAPGLGIYEQYF.

The rearrangement joins TRBV30 to TRBJ1-5, with 7 bases identical to TRBD1. Trimming removed 2 bases from V and 11 bases from J; junction bases left unmatched: 12. CDR1 and CDR2 (germline): GTSNPN, SVGIG (reference sequence). The CDR3 has 14 residues. Here the CDR3 reads CAWSKGQSPGAQHF. CDR3 DNA: TGTGCCTGGAGTAAGGGACAGAGCCCCGGAGCCCAGCATTTT.

This clone was detected a few times. The chain couples TRBV29-1 to TRBJ2-4; 13 bases map to TRBD2. V lost 6 bases to trimming and J lost 8 bases; unmatched junction nucleotides: 4. Germline V gene data show CDR1 as SQVTM and CDR2 as ANQGSEA. The CDR3 has 13 amino acids. The CDR3 sequence: CSVGTSGEDIQYF. CDR3 in DNA: TGCAGCGTAGGGACTAGCGGGGAAGACATTCAGTACTTC.

A remark on this clone: This sample also contains other DNA sequences that code for the same CDR3. The V and J genes are TRBV30 and TRBJ2-5; no clear D. Germline CDR1 is GTSNPN and CDR2 is SVGIG (reference sequence). V lost 5 bases and J lost 2, with 3 bases in between. The CDR3 is 10 residues long. The CDR3 DNA reads TGTGCCTGGGCGCAAGAGACCCAGTACTTC. As protein: CAWAQETQYF.

Here the CDR3 DNA reads TGTGCCAGCAGCCCCGCTGGGACGGGGAACACTGAAGCTTTCTTT. Its translation: CASSPAGTGNTEAFF. The chain joins TRBV7-2 to TRBJ1-1; possible D gene TRBD1, 5 bases. Germline loops: CDR1 SGHTA, CDR2 FQGNSA. The CDR3 spans 15 residues. The ends were cut back, 5 bases at V and 1 base at J, with 14 bases in the middle.

This clone was found a few times. The chain joins TRBV29-1 to TRBJ1-2; D not resolved. CDR3 length equals 12 residues. Germline V lookup: CDR1 SQVTM, CDR2 ANQGSEA. The V end was cut by 8 bases, the J end by 0 bases, with 10 bases between. The CDR3 DNA reads TGCAGCACAACCAAACCTAACTATGGCTACACCTTC. Its translation: CSTTKPNYGYTF.

In this sample, this clone turned up a few times. The chain combines TRBV5-5 with TRBJ2-4; possible D gene TRBD1, 7 bases. The V gene lost 2 bases and the J gene lost 5 bases, with 14 bases spanning the gap. Germline CDR1 SGHKS, CDR2 YYEKEE (reference sequence). This CDR3 has 15 residues. The CDR3 sequence is CASSFAGGIENIQYF. DNA for the CDR3: TGTGCCAGCAGCTTCGCAGGGGGGATTGAAAACATTCAGTACTTC.

This rearrangement joins TRBV30 to TRBJ2-3; D is possibly TRBD1 or TRBD2 (6 bases each). The CDR3 sequence is 15 residues long. V was cut by 0 bases and J by 2 bases, with 12 bases left in between. Germline CDR1 and CDR2: GTSNPN and SVGIG (reference sequence). DNA of the CDR3: TGTGCCTGGAGTGTACCGGGGGCCGCCACAGATACGCAGTATTTT. The encoded protein is CAWSVPGAATDTQYF.

The chain uses TRBV7-2 and TRBJ1-1, with a weak D call TRBD1 (5 bases). This CDR3 is 14 amino acids long. V was shortened by 5 bases and J by 0 bases, with 10 bases between the two germline ends. CDR1 is SGHTA and CDR2 is FQGNSA in the germline V gene. CDR3 nucleotides: TGTGCCAGCAGCCACGGAGGGGTGAACACTGAAGCTTTCTTT. Translating gives CASSHGGVNTEAFF.

The chain joins TRBV5-4 to TRBJ1-1; TRBD1 matches 8 bases. The length of the CDR3 is 13 residues. Germline CDR1 SGHNT, CDR2 YYREEE (reference sequence). V trimming: 5 bases; J trimming: 1 base; junction bases outside the gene matches: 1. CDR3 loop: CASRGQGNTEAFF. Here the CDR3 DNA reads TGTGCCAGCAGAGGACAGGGGAACACTGAAGCTTTCTTT.

The CDR3 DNA is TGCAGCGGATCTATTGAAGGCAATCAGCCCCAGCATTTT. This sequence encodes CSGSIEGNQPQHF. The chain employs TRBV29-1 and TRBJ1-5; D remains unclear. The CDR3 extends over 13 amino acids. V lost 7 bases, J lost 2 bases, and 12 bases lay in between. Germline CDR1 is SQVTM and CDR2 is ANQGSEA.

This chain uses TRBV5-6 with TRBJ2-7; no reliable D call. The CDR3 contains 11 residues. Trimming cost V 1 base and J 3 bases, with 2 bases left between them. Looked up from germline, CDR1 is SGHDT and CDR2 is YYEEEE. CDR3 region: CASSLFYEQYF. Here the CDR3 DNA reads TGTGCCAGCAGCTTGTTCTACGAGCAGTACTTC.

The rearrangement links TRBV7-9 to TRBJ1-1, with 7 bases matching TRBD1. The CDR3 spans 13 residues. With V trimmed by 4 bases and J by 3 bases, 2 bases remained unmatched. Looked up from germline, CDR1 is SEHNR and CDR2 is FQNEAQ (reference sequence). The CDR3 here is CASSSDRDTEAFF. The DNA of the CDR3 is TGTGCCAGCAGCTCCGACAGGGACACTGAAGCTTTCTTT.

The chain is built from TRBV7-2 and TRBJ2-6; no clear D. CDR3 size: 14 residues. Germline V gene lookup returns CDR1 SGHTA and CDR2 FQGNSA. Trimming left V 2 bases short and J 1 base short, with 3 bases between. The CDR3 region has the DNA TGTGCCAGCAGCTTATCTTCTGGGGCCAACGTCCTGACTTTC. It codes for CASSLSSGANVLTF.

The chain employs TRBV29-1 and TRBJ2-3, with D unresolved. The V end was cut by 2 bases, the J end by 4 bases, with 7 bases between. The CDR3 consists of 12 residues. From germline, CDR1 is SQVTM and CDR2 ANQGSEA. CDR3 nucleotide sequence: TGCAGCGTTGAATCCACCCCAGATACGCAGTATTTT. Its protein product is CSVESTPDTQYF.

This clone was counted a few times. The rearrangement links TRBV25-1 to TRBJ2-7; possible D gene TRBD2, 6 bases. Germline lookup yields CDR1 MGHDK and CDR2 SYGVNS. Trimming shortened V by 2 bases and J by 11 bases, and 10 bases separated the two germline ends. CDR3 size: 11 residues. CDR3 in DNA: TGTGCCAGCAGTGAAATTGGGGAGGAGTACTTC. Translation gives CASSEIGEEYF.

The chain joins TRBV4-1 to TRBJ2-5; 12 nucleotides line up with TRBD1. CDR3 length: 15 amino acids. The J segment lost 4 bases and the V segment lost 4 bases, leaving 4 bases of the junction unmatched. Looked up from germline, CDR1 is MGHRA and CDR2 is YSYEKL. The chain's CDR3 is CASSPGTGGRETQYF. In DNA, the CDR3 is TGCGCCAGCAGCCCGGGGACAGGGGGCAGAGAGACCCAGTACTTC.

The chain employs TRBV2 and TRBJ2-1; TRBD2 aligns across 8 bases. V lost 8 bases, J lost 12 bases, and 0 bases stayed unmatched. Germline lookup yields CDR1 SNHLY and CDR2 FYNNEI. This CDR3 spans 9 amino acids. The chain's CDR3 is CASRGGQFF. DNA for the CDR3: TGTGCCAGCCGGGGGGGGCAGTTCTTC.